This T cell receptor beta chain originates from a study of cytomegalovirus exposure and HLA in healthy donors. Study results and limitations: A later analysis associated under 20,000 TCR beta sequences with HLA alleles at a 0.05 false discovery rate.

For this clone: No antigen is known for it.

A multiplex PCR was run with 60 Vbeta primers and 13 Jbeta primers. The table came from immunoSEQ multiplex PCR; TCRdb's copy has only in-frame clones and leaves some out. Of 85,000 to 100,000 clones in the sample, 70% to 80% were seen once. Trimming took off 5 bases at V and 4 bases at J, with 14 bases between the two ends. Germline V gene sequence: CDR1 MDHEN, CDR2 SYDVKM. This CDR3 has 14 amino acids. The TCR was taken from a man aged 55 to 69 in good health and CMV-seropositive. This chain connects TRBV28 to TRBJ1-2; the D gene is possibly TRBD1 (5 bases). The sequencing input was PBMCs. CDR3 region: CASSQLGGGYGYTF. The CDR3 DNA sequence: TGTGCCAGCAGTCAGCTGGGGGGTGGCTATGGCTACACCTTC.